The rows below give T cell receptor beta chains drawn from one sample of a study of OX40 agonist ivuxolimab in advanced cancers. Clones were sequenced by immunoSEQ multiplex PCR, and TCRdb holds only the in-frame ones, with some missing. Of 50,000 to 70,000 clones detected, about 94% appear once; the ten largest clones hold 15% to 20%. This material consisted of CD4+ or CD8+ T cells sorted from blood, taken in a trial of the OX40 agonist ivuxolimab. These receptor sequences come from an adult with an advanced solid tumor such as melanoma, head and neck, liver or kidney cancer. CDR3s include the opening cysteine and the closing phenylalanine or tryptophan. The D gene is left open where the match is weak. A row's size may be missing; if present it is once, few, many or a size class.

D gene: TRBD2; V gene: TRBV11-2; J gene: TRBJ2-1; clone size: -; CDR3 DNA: TGTGCCAGCAGCCTTAACGGAGGGGACTATACCTACAATGAGCAGTTCTTC; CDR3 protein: CASSLNGGDYTYNEQFF
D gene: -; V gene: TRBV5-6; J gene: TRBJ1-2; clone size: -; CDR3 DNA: TGTGCCAGCAGCACCAGGACCGGAGCTAACTATGGCTACACCTTC; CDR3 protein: CASSTRTGANYGYTF
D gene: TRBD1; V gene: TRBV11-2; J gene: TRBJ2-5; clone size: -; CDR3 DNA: TGTGCCAGCATCCTAACCAGGGACAGGGGGGTCCAAGAGACCCAGTACTTC; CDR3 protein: CASILTRDRGVQETQYF
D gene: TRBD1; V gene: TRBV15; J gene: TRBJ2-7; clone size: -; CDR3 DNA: TGTGCCACCAGTCCGTCGGACAGGATCGTCTACGAGCAGTACTTC; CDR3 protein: CATSPSDRIVYEQYF
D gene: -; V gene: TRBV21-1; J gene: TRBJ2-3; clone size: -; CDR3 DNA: TGTGCCAGGTGGACTAGCGGGAGGGCCTGTAACACAGATACGCAGTATTTT; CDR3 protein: CARWTSGRACNTDTQYF
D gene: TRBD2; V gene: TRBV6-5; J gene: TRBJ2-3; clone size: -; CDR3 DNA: TGTGCCAGCAGTCCCCTGGGAGGGCTGGGTCATACGCAGTATTTT; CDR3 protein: CASSPLGGLGHTQYF
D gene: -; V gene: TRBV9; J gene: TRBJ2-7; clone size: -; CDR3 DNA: TGTGCCAGCAGCAGAAGTTCAAATGCCTACGAGCAGTACTTC; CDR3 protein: CASSRSSNAYEQYF
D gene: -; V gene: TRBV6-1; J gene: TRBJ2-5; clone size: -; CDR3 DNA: TGTGCCAGCAGTGAAGCCGCCGGGGCGCAAGAGACCCAGTACTTC; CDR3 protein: CASSEAAGAQETQYF
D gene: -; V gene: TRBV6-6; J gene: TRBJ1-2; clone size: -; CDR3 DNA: TGTGCCAGCAGGAGCCACTATGGCTACACCTTC; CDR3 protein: CASRSHYGYTF
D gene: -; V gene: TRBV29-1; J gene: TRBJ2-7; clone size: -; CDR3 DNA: TGCAGCGTAAAATCTGGACGGGACTACGAGCAGTACTTC; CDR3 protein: CSVKSGRDYEQYF
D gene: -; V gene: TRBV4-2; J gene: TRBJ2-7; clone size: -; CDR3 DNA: TGTGCCAGCAGCCAGGCTGGGGCGTGGTTGTACGAGCAGTACTTC; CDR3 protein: CASSQAGAWLYEQYF
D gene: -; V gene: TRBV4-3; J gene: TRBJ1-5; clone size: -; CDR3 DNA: TGCGCCAGCAGCCAAGATAACTGGGGCCATCAGCCCCAGCATTTT; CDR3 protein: CASSQDNWGHQPQHF
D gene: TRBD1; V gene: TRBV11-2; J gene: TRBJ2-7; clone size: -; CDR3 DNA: TGTGCCAGCAGCCCCGGACAGGGCGATCTTGGCCTCGAGGACTTC; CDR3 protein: CASSPGQGDLGLEDF
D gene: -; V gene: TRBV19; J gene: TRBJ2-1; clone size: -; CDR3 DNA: TGTGCCAGTAGTATAGATGGGGTTAGCTCCTACAATGAGCAGTTCTTC; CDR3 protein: CASSIDGVSSYNEQFF
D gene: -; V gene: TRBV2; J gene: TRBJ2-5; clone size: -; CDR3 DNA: TGTGCCAGCAAGTTCATCGGCCAAGAGACCCAGTACTTC; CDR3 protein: CASKFIGQETQYF
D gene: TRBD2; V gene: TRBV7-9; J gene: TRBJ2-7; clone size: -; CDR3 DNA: TGTGCCAGCAGCTTAGGGGCGGGAGGCTCCTACGAGCAGTACTTC; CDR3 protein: CASSLGAGGSYEQYF
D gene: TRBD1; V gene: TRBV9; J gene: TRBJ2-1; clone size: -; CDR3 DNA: TGTGCCAGCAGCTCAGGGGGTCATAAAGAGCAGTTCTTC; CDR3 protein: CASSSGGHKEQFF
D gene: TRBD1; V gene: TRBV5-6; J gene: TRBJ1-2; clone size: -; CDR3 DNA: TGTGCCAGCAGCTTCTCAGGAGAACAGGGGGACTATGGCTACACCTTC; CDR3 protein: CASSFSGEQGDYGYTF
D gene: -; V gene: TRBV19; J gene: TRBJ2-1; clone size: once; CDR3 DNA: TGTGCCAGTGGGATACGAACGGACAGCTACAATGAGCAGTTCTTC; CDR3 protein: CASGIRTDSYNEQFF
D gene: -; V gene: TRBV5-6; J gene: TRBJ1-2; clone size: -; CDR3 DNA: TGTGCCAGCAGCTTGGTAAATTCGTACACCTTC; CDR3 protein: CASSLVNSYTF
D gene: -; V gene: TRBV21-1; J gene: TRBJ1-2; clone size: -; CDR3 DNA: TGTGCCAGCAGCAAACGAGACCGCCCGCCGCACCCCTATGGCTACACCTTC; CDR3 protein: CASSKRDRPPHPYGYTF
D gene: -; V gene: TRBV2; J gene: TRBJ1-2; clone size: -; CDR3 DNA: TGTGCCAGCACCTATCCGACAGCCTCCGGGGGCTACACCTTC; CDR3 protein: CASTYPTASGGYTF
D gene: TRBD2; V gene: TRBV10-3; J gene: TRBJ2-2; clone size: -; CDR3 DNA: TGTGCCATCAGTGAGGGACTAGCGTCGAACACCGGGGAGCTGTTTTTT; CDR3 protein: CAISEGLASNTGELFF
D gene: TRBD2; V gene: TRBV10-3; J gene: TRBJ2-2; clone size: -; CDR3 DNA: TGTGCCATCAGTGTATGGCTAGCGGGAGGCGTAGACGTAAACACCGGGGAGCTGTTTTTT; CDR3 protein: CAISVWLAGGVDVNTGELFF
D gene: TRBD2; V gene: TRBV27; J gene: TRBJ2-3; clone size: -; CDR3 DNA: TGTGCCAGCAGTTTATCGCGCGGACTAGCGGGAGTATTTGATACGCAGTATTTT; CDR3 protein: CASSLSRGLAGVFDTQYF
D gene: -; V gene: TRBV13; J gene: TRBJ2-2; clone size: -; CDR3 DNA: TGTGCCAGCGGCCTGATGACCGGGGAGCTGTTTTTT; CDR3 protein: CASGLMTGELFF
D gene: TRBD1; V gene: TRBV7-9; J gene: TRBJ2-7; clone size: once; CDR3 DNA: TGTGCCAGCGGGACAGGGGCCTACGAGCAGTACTTC; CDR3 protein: CASGTGAYEQYF
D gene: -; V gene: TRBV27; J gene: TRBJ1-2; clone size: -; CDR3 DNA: TGTGCCAGCAGTTTCCGGGACGGATACTATGGCTACACCTTC; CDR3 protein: CASSFRDGYYGYTF
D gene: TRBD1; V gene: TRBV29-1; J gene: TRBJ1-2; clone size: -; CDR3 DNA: TGCAGCGCCGCAGGGGGTACTAACTATGGCTACACCTTC; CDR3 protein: CSAAGGTNYGYTF
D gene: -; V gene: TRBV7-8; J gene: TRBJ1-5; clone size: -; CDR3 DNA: TGTGCCAGCAGCTTAGGGTTCAGGACAAACAATCAGCCCCAGCATTTT; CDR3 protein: CASSLGFRTNNQPQHF
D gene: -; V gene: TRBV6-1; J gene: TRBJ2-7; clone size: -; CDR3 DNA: TGTGCCAGCAGTGAATTTAGGAACTACGAGCAGTACTTC; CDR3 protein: CASSEFRNYEQYF
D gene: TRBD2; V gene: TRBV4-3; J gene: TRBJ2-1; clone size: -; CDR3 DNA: TGCGCCAGCAGCCAAGTACCAGCGGGAGTGTTTCACAATGAGCAGTTCTTC; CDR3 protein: CASSQVPAGVFHNEQFF
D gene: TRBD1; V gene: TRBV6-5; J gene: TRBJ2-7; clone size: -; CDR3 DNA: TGTGCCAGCATCGACCCGCAGGGGGTCCACGAGCAGTACTTC; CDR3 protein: CASIDPQGVHEQYF
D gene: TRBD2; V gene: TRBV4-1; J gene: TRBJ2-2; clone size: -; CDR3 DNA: TGCGCCAGCAGCATTCGGACTAGCGGGAGTCCTGGCGGGGAGCTGTTTTTT; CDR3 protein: CASSIRTSGSPGGELFF
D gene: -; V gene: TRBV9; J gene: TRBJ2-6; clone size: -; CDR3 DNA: TGTGCCAGCAGACGACAGGCATCTGGGGCCAACGTCCTGACTTTC; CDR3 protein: CASRRQASGANVLTF
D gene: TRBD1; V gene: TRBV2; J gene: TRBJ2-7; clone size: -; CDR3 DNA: TGTGCCAGCAGCGACGGACAGGTCTCCTACGAGCAGTACTTC; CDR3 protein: CASSDGQVSYEQYF
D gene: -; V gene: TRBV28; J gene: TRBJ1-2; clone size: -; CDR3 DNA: TGTGCCAGCAGTTGGCTCGATAATGGCTACACCTTC; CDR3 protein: CASSWLDNGYTF
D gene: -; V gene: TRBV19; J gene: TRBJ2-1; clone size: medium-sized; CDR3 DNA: TGTGCCAGTAGTATAGATTACGGGGGGCTGCAGGGTGAGCAGTTCTTC; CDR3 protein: CASSIDYGGLQGEQFF
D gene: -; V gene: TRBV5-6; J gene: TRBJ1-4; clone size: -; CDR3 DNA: TGTGCCAGCAGCTTCCGAAACACCCGCGGGCCTAATGAAAAACTGTTTTTT; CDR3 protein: CASSFRNTRGPNEKLFF
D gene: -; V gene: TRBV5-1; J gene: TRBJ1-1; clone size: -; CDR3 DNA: TGCGCCAGCAGCCTCTCAATGTCTGAAGCTTTCTTT; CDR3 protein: CASSLSMSEAFF
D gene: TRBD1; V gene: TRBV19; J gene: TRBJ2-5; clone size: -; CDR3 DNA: TGTGCCAGTAGGGCCCCTGGGACAGGGAGGGAGACCCAGTACTTC; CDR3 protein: CASRAPGTGRETQYF
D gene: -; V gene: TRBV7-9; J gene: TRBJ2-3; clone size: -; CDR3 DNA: TGTGCCAGCAGCTTATTGTCTTCTCCCCTGCGCACAGATACGCAGTATTTT; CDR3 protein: CASSLLSSPLRTDTQYF
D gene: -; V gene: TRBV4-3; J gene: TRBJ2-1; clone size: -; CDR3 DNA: TGCGCCAGCAGCCAAGATCTTCCTGGTGGGAGTGGAATTTACAATGAGCAGTTCTTC; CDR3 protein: CASSQDLPGGSGIYNEQFF
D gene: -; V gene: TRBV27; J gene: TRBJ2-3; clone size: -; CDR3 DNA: TGTGCCAGCAGTTTATTCCCCGGCAGCCCCGGAGCAGATACGCAGTATTTT; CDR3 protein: CASSLFPGSPGADTQYF
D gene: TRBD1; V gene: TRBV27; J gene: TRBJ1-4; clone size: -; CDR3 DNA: TGTGCCAGCAGTTTATCCTTTGGAGGGGGCCTAAATGAAAAACTGTTTTTT; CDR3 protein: CASSLSFGGGLNEKLFF
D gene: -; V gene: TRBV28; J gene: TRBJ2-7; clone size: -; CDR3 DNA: TGTGCCAGCAATCAAGTTGGGGGCTCCTACGAGCAGTACTTC; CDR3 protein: CASNQVGGSYEQYF
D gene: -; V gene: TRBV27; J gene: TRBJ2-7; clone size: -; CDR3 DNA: TGTGCCAGCAGTTTCCACAACTCACCTTACGAGCAGTACTTC; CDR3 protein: CASSFHNSPYEQYF
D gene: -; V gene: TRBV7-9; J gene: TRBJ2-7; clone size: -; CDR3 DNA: TGTGCCAGCAGGAAATCCTACGAGCAGTACTTC; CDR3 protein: CASRKSYEQYF
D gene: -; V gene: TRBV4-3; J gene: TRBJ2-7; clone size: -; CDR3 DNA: TGCGCCAGCAGCCAAGATAGGGGTGGATACGAGCAGTACTTC; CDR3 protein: CASSQDRGGYEQYF
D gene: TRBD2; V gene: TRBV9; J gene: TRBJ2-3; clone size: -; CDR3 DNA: TGTGCCAGCAGCGAGGCGGGACTAGCGGGATTGGTGGGTGACGCAGATACGCAGTATTTT; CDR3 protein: CASSEAGLAGLVGDADTQYF
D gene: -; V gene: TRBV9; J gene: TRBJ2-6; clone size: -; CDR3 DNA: TGTGCCAGCAGCGAGAGTGGAGGGTCTGGGGCCAACGTCCTGACTTTC; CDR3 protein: CASSESGGSGANVLTF
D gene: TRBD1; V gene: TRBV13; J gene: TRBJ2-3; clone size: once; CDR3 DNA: TGTGCCAGCAGCCGTGGGGGGACAGGGGTAAGAACAGATACGCAGTATTTT; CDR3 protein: CASSRGGTGVRTDTQYF
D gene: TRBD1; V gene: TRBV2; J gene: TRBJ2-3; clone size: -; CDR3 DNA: TGTGCCAGCAGTGCCCCGGGACAGAGACCAGATACGCAGTATTTT; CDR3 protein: CASSAPGQRPDTQYF
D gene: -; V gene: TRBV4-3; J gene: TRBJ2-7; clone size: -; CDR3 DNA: TGCGCCAGCAGCCAAGACGGGGGCAGGTTGAACGAGCAGTACTTC; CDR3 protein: CASSQDGGRLNEQYF
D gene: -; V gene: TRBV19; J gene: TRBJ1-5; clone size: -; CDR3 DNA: TGTGCCAGTAGTATTTTGGGGGACGGCAATCAGCCCCAGCATTTT; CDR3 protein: CASSILGDGNQPQHF
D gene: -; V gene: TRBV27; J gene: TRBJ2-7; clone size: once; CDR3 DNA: TGTGCCAGCAGTCCTTCGGCAGGCCAAGCATCCTACGAGCAGTACTTC; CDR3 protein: CASSPSAGQASYEQYF